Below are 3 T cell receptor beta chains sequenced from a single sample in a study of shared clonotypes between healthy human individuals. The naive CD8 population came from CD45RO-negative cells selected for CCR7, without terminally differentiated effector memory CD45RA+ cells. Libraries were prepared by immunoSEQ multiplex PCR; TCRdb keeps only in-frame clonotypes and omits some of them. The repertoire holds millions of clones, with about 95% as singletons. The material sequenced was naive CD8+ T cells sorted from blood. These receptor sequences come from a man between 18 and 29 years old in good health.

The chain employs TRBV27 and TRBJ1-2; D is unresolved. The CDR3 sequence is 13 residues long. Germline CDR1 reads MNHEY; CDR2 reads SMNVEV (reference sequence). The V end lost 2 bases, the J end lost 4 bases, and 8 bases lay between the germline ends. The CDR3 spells CASSLGGIYGYTF. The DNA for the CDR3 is TGTGCCAGCAGTTTAGGAGGGATCTATGGCTACACCTTC.

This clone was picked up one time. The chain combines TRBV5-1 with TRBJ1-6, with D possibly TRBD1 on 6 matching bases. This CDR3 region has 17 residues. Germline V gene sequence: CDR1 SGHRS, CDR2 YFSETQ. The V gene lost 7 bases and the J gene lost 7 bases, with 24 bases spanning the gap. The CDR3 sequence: CASSDRSPGAGNSPLHF. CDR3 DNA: TGCGCCAGCTCTGACAGGTCCCCAGGGGCCGGGAATTCACCCCTCCACTTT.

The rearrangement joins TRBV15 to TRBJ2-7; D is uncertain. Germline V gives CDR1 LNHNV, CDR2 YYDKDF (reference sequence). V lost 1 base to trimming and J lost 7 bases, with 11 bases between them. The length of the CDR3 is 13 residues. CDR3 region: CATSRGTLGEQYF. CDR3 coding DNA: TGTGCCACCAGCAGAGGGACCCTCGGGGAGCAGTACTTC.